These 27 T cell receptor beta chains came from one sample sequenced in a study of response to subunit inactivated influenza vaccine (dated by TCRdb to 2016 to 2019). Libraries were constructed by RT-PCR. TCRdb records Illumina HiSeq 2500 as the sequencer. TCRdb's own reprocessing of the public reads used fastp at Q25 and MiXCR and kept productive beta chains. Merged by CDR3 protein, the rows form single entries marked with the most common genes and DNA. The sample records approximately 530,000 distinct CDR3 sequences, approximately 7.8% of which are singletons. The ten largest clones capture about an eighth of the sample. The sequenced sample was PBMCs from blood, obtained around 25 months after vaccination. Every receptor here comes from a man aged 50-75 years who received an inactivated influenza vaccine. Donor details come from another sample of the same person, matched by shared clones.

This clonotype was counted between two and nine times. J is TRBJ2-7 and V is TRBV7-2, with D perhaps matching TRBD1 or TRBD2 (5 bases each). CDR1 SGHTA and CDR2 FQGNSA come from the germline V gene. V lost 5 bases and J lost 1, with 18 bases in between. The CDR3 runs to 16 residues. CDR3 loop: CASSLSPGAASYEQYF. DNA of the CDR3: TGTGCCAGCAGCCTCTCTCCCGGGGCTGCTTCCTACGAGCAGTACTTC.

The chain is built from TRBV7-2 and TRBJ2-2; the D is unclear. This CDR3 has 12 amino acids. The germline V gene encodes CDR1 SGHTA and CDR2 FQGNSA. The V gene lost 11 bases and the J gene lost 1 base, with 8 bases spanning the gap. The CDR3 DNA sequence: TGTGCCTCGGCACAGAACACCGGGGAGCTGTTTTTT. This sequence encodes CASAQNTGELFF.

This clonotype came up a few times. The chain combines TRBV10-3 with TRBJ2-5; D is unresolved. The V end lost 3 bases, the J end lost 0 bases, and 5 bases lay between the germline ends. The germline V gene has CDR1 ENHRY and CDR2 SYGVKD. CDR3 length: 13 residues. CDR3 sequence (DNA): TGTGCCATCAGTGAAGCGTACCAAGAGACCCAGTACTTC. This sequence encodes CAISEAYQETQYF.

This clonotype was seen many times. J is TRBJ2-2 and V is TRBV4-1, with a possible D match to TRBD2 (6 bases). Germline loops: CDR1 MGHRA, CDR2 YSYEKL. Trimming left V 2 bases short and J 4 bases short, with 20 bases between. The length of the CDR3 is 18 residues. CDR3 loop: CASSQNTGLWVVTGELFF. In nucleotides, the CDR3 is TGCGCCAGCAGCCAAAATACAGGACTATGGGTCGTCACCGGGGAGCTGTTTTTT.

J is TRBJ2-1 and V is TRBV5-5; 8 bases align to TRBD1. The CDR3 contains 15 residues. The germline gives CDR1 SGHKS, CDR2 YYEKEE (reference sequence). J was trimmed by 3 bases and V by 4 bases; bases with no gene match: 6. The CDR3 region is CASSVTGANYNEQFF. The DNA for the CDR3 is TGTGCCAGCAGCGTGACAGGGGCCAACTACAATGAGCAGTTCTTC.

This clonotype was seen a few times. The rearrangement joins TRBV24-1 to TRBJ2-1, with 7 bases that match TRBD1. The V gene end was trimmed by 5 bases and the J gene end by 3 bases; junction bases not matched to a gene: 6. CDR3 length: 15 residues. Germline V CDR1 and CDR2: KGHDR, SFDVKD. CDR3 sequence reads: CATSALRDSYNEQFF. The DNA of the CDR3 is TGTGCCACCAGTGCCCTAAGGGACAGCTACAATGAGCAGTTCTTC.

This clonotype came up a few times. The V gene is TRBV20-1, the J gene TRBJ2-2; D uncertain. Per germline, CDR1 DFQATT and CDR2 SNEGSKA (reference sequence). The germline V and J ends were trimmed by 2 bases and 3 bases, with 19 bases remaining between them. The CDR3 is 17 amino acids. CDR3 loop: CSARPRRRVGYTGELFF. DNA of the CDR3: TGCAGTGCTAGACCCCGACGTAGGGTCGGTTACACCGGGGAGCTGTTTTTT.

This clonotype was counted a few times. V usage is TRBV5-1 and J usage is TRBJ1-1; D remains unclear. The germline CDR1 and CDR2 sequences are SGHRS and YFSETQ. Trimming removed 4 bases from V and 0 bases from J, with 16 bases in between. The CDR3 length is 16 residues. The CDR3 here is CASSVGRDIMNTEAFF. CDR3 nucleotide sequence: TGCGCCAGCAGCGTAGGACGCGACATCATGAACACTGAAGCTTTCTTT.

This clonotype was counted a few times. The CDR3 loop reads CASSQDGRRGTQYF. The DNA of the CDR3 is TGTGCCAGCAGCCAAGATGGCCGGAGGGGGACGCAGTATTTT. This chain uses TRBV3-1 with TRBJ2-3; D may correspond to TRBD1 or TRBD2 (6 bases each). Germline V gene lookup returns CDR1 LGHDT and CDR2 YNNKEL (reference sequence). Trimming removed 0 bases at V and 9 bases at J, with 13 bases between. The CDR3 runs to 14 residues.

This clonotype was counted between two and nine times. This chain uses TRBV6-5 with TRBJ2-5; 11 bases map to TRBD2. The V gene's germline CDR1 is MNHEY and CDR2 SVGAGI. This CDR3 is 15 amino acids long. After removal of 4 bases from V and 1 base from J, the junction contained 2 bases not matched to a gene. CDR3 bases: TGTGCCAGCAGTTGGGGACTAGCGGTCCAAGAGACCCAGTACTTC. It codes for CASSWGLAVQETQYF.

This clonotype has at least ten counts. This sequence joins TRBV9 and TRBJ2-3; TRBD2 matches at 7 bases. The V and J ends lost 3 bases and 6 bases, in that order; junction bases with no gene match: 7. This CDR3 region has 14 residues. Per the germline V gene, CDR1 is SGDLS and CDR2 is YYNGEE. CDR3 bases: TGTGCCAGCAGCGCAGCGACTAGCATGGATACGCAGTATTTT. Protein: CASSAATSMDTQYF.

The rearrangement links TRBV20-1 to TRBJ1-4, with unresolved D. CDR3 length equals 13 residues. The germline gives CDR1 DFQATT, CDR2 SNEGSKA (reference sequence). The germline V and J ends were trimmed by 2 bases and 6 bases, with 10 bases remaining between them. The CDR3 DNA reads as TGCAGTGCTAGATCCGGGTCCGATGAAAAACTGTTTTTT. Translation: CSARSGSDEKLFF.

This clonotype was recorded a few times. The chain combines TRBV12-3 or TRBV12-4 with TRBJ2-3; TRBD1 matches at 11 bases. The CDR3 length is 16 residues. V trimming: 6 bases; J trimming: 0 bases; junction bases outside the gene matches: 5. The chain's CDR3 is CASRRTGGTSTDTQYF. In DNA form, the CDR3 reads TGTGCCAGCAGAAGGACAGGGGGCACAAGCACAGATACGCAGTATTTT.

The rearrangement joins TRBV12-3 or TRBV12-4 to TRBJ2-1; tentative D call: TRBD2 (7 bases). The CDR3 sequence is 15 residues long. V was pared by 3 bases and J by 4 bases, with 13 bases between. Here the CDR3 reads CASSLGGRGYNEQFF. For the CDR3, the DNA is TGTGCCAGCAGTTTGGGGGGGCGGGGGTACAATGAGCAGTTCTTC.

The DNA for the CDR3 is TGCAGCGTTGGACAGGGAAGCAATCAGCCCCAGCATTTT. This encodes CSVGQGSNQPQHF. The chain combines TRBV29-1 with TRBJ1-5; 7 bases match TRBD1. Per the germline V gene, CDR1 is SQVTM and CDR2 is ANQGSEA. This CDR3 has 13 amino acids. Losses at the gene ends were 4 bases for V and 1 base for J; bases not matched to a gene: 1.

This clonotype was counted a few times. The rearrangement joins TRBV18 to TRBJ2-3; the match to TRBD2 covers 9 bases. The CDR3 consists of 16 residues. V shed 0 bases, J shed 5 bases, and the junction held 6 bases outside the gene matches. In germline, CDR1 is KGHSH, CDR2 LQKENI. CDR3 DNA sequence: TGTGCCAGCTCACCACCCCGCCTAGCGGGGCGAGATACGCAGTATTTT. Translation gives CASSPPRLAGRDTQYF.

This clonotype has a count of ten or more. This chain links TRBV15 with TRBJ2-3, with TRBD2 matching 9 bases. The V and J ends lost 1 base and 0 bases, in that order; junction bases with no gene match: 2. Germline values: CDR1 LNHNV, CDR2 YYDKDF (reference sequence). The CDR3 extends over 16 amino acids. The CDR3 protein is CATSRGTSGSTDTQYF. The CDR3, as DNA: TGTGCCACCAGCAGAGGAACTAGCGGGAGCACAGATACGCAGTATTTT.

This clonotype was seen at least ten times. The V call is TRBV11-3, the J call TRBJ1-3; D call uncertain. The CDR3 length is 17 residues. From germline, CDR1 is SGHNT and CDR2 YENEEA. With 1 base removed from V and 2 bases from J, the gap between germline ends came to 15 bases. The CDR3: CASSLVASAPAGNTIYF. The CDR3, as DNA: TGTGCCAGCAGCTTAGTTGCCTCTGCGCCCGCTGGAAACACCATATATTTT.

J is TRBJ2-3 and V is TRBV7-2, with D perhaps TRBD2 (6 bases). Germline values: CDR1 SGHTA, CDR2 FQGNSA. This CDR3 has 15 amino acids. Between the trimmed V and J ends, which lost 5 bases and 4 bases, there was a span of 16 bases. The CDR3 coding sequence is TGTGCCAGCAGCCGACGGGGGTCGCCTCCAGATACGCAGTATTTT. Its translation is CASSRRGSPPDTQYF. Using reference TRBV7-2 and TRBJ2-3 for the parts outside the CDR3, the full variable domain is GAGVSQSPSNKVTEKGKDVELRCDPISGHTALYWYRQSLGQGLEFLIYFQGNSAPDKSGLPSDRFSAERTGGSVSTLTIQRTQQEDSAVYLCASSRRGSPPDTQYFGPGTRLTVL.

The V and J genes are TRBV5-6 and TRBJ1-3; weak D call: TRBD1 (6 bases). This CDR3 has 16 residues. CDR1 and CDR2 from the germline V gene are SGHDT and YYEEEE. V was cut by 1 base and J by 0 bases, with 11 bases left in between. The CDR3 nucleotides are TGTGCCAGCAGCTTGCAGGGGCAGAGCTCTGGAAACACCATATATTTT. Protein sequence: CASSLQGQSSGNTIYF.

This clonotype came up a few times. The junction and the germline gene differ at one end; a read error may be behind it. This chain connects TRBV18 to TRBJ2-1; D gene unclear. This CDR3 region has 11 residues. The germline V gene encodes CDR1 KGHSH and CDR2 LQKENI. Here the CDR3 DNA reads TGTGCCAGCTCACCCAACAAGGAGCAGTTCTTC. Translation: CASSPNKEQFF.

Only a few counts were recorded for this clonotype. The chain uses TRBV20-1 and TRBJ2-7; 13 bases align to TRBD2. Germline V gene sequence: CDR1 DFQATT, CDR2 SNEGSKA (reference sequence). V shed 5 bases and J 4 bases; nucleotides not matched to a gene: 5. CDR3 length equals 14 residues. As DNA, the CDR3 is TGCAGTGCTCTAACTAGCGGGAGGGGGTACGAGCAGTACTTC. Translated, it gives CSALTSGRGYEQYF.

CDR3 nucleotide sequence: TGCAGTGCTACCCGCGGCCGCAATCAGCCCCAGTATTTT. Residues: CSATRGRNQPQYF. The rearrangement joins TRBV20-1 to TRBJ1-5; D ambiguous. The J call could be wrong; TRBJ2-3 is a better fit for the DNA end. Per germline, CDR1 DFQATT and CDR2 SNEGSKA (reference sequence). CDR3 length equals 13 residues.

This clonotype was observed at least ten times. This rearrangement joins TRBV28 to TRBJ1-6; no clear D. Germline values: CDR1 MDHEN, CDR2 SYDVKM. The CDR3 sequence is 12 residues long. Trimming took 5 bases from V and 11 from J, leaving 10 bases between them. The DNA of the CDR3 is TGTGCCAGCAGTCCTCGGGCGACACCCCTCCACTTT. Its translation is CASSPRATPLHF.

This clonotype has more than one count but fewer than ten. This chain connects TRBV5-5 to TRBJ2-7; TRBD1 aligns across 9 bases. CDR1 is SGHKS, CDR2 YYEKEE, per germline (reference sequence). The CDR3 has 15 residues. Losses at the gene ends were 4 bases for V and 4 bases for J; bases not matched to a gene: 9. Here the CDR3 reads CASSPRGDRGYEQYF. Here the CDR3 DNA reads TGTGCCAGCAGCCCGAGAGGAGACAGGGGGTACGAGCAGTACTTC.

This clonotype was seen repeatedly, ten times or more. The chain employs TRBV12-3 or TRBV12-4 and TRBJ1-3; D ambiguous. V was trimmed by 2 bases and J by 0 bases, leaving 5 bases between them. CDR3 length equals 14 residues. The CDR3 sequence is CASSLHLSGNTIYF. CDR3 nucleotides: TGTGCCAGCAGTTTACACCTCTCTGGAAACACCATATATTTT.

This clonotype was detected only a few times. The chain couples TRBV25-1 to TRBJ2-1, with D possibly matching TRBD1 (5 bases). This CDR3 comprises 12 residues. Germline CDR1 MGHDK, CDR2 SYGVNS. The V end lost 7 bases, the J end lost 7 bases, and 11 bases lay between the germline ends. The CDR3 reads CASMPAGNEQFF. Written as DNA, the CDR3 is TGTGCCAGCATGCCTGCAGGGAATGAGCAGTTCTTC. The entire variable domain, with the rest obtained from reference TRBV25-1 and TRBJ2-1, is as follows: EADIYQTPRYLVIGTGKKITLECSQTMGHDKMYWYQQDPGMELHLIHYSYGVNSTEKGDLSSESTVSRIRTEHFPLTLESARPSHTSQYLCASMPAGNEQFFGPGTRLTVL.